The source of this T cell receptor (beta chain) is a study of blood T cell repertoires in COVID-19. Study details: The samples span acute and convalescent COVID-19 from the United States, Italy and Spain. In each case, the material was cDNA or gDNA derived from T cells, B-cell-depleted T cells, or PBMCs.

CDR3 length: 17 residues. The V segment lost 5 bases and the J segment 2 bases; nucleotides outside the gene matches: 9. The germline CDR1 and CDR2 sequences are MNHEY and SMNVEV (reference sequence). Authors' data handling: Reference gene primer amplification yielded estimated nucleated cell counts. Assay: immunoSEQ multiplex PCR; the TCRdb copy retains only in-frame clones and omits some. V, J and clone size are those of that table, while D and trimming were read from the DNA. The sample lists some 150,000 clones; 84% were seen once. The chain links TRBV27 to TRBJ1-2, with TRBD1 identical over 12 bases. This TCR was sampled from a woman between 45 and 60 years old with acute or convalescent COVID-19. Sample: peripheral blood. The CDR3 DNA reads TGTGCCAGCAGTACGCGGGACAGGGGGCGAAACAACTATGGCTACACCTTC. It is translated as CASSTRDRGRNNYGYTF.